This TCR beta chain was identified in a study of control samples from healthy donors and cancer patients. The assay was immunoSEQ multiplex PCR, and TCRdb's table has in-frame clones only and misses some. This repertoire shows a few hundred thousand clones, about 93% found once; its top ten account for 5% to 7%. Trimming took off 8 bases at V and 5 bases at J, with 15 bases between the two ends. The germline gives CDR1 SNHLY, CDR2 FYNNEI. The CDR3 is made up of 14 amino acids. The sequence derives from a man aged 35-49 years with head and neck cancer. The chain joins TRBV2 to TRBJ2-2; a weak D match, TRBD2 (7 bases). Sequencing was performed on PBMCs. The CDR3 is CASPVRGGTGELFF. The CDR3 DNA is TGTGCCAGCCCAGTGAGGGGGGGTACCGGGGAGCTGTTTTTT.